This TCR beta chain was identified during a study of cytomegalovirus exposure and HLA in healthy donors. This CDR3 has 19 residues. The study ran its PCR with 60 Vbeta and 13 Jbeta primers. Here immunoSEQ multiplex PCR was the method, and the copy in TCRdb shows in-frame clones only, minus some. The sample carries 150,000 to 200,000 clones, around 83% recorded once. This TCR was recovered from a man in his fifties or sixties in good health and CMV-seropositive. The chain uses TRBV21-1 and TRBJ1-6; the table assigns TRBD1, which was not confirmed against the DNA. TRBV21-1 is given as a pseudogene. The material sequenced was PBMCs. For the CDR3, the DNA is TGTGCCAGCAGCAAAGATTGCGGGACAGGGTATTCCTATAATTCACCCCTCCACTTT. Encoded protein: CASSKDCGTGYSYNSPLHF.